This TCR beta chain was identified in a study of T cells in Graves' hyperthyroidism and ophthalmopathy. CDR3 length equals 15 residues. Germline CDR1 LGHDT, CDR2 YNNKEL (reference sequence). The V segment lost 3 bases and the J segment 5 bases; nucleotides outside the gene matches: 2. Amplification of TCR beta CDR3 regions used RNA as the template. First-round RT-PCR with HTBI primers amplified the TCR CDR3 region. MiXCR was run by TCRdb on the multiplex PCR reads, yielding one entry per CDR3 protein. The repertoire holds about 350,000 distinct CDR3 sequences, with around 15% as singletons. This receptor was obtained from a woman aged 60-70 years with Graves' ophthalmopathy. The chain is built from TRBV3-1 and TRBJ2-1, with 12 bases matching TRBD2. Sequenced: blood. The CDR3 sequence: CASSQGLAGHNEQFF. Here the CDR3 DNA reads TGTGCCAGCAGCCAGGGACTAGCGGGCCACAATGAGCAGTTCTTC.